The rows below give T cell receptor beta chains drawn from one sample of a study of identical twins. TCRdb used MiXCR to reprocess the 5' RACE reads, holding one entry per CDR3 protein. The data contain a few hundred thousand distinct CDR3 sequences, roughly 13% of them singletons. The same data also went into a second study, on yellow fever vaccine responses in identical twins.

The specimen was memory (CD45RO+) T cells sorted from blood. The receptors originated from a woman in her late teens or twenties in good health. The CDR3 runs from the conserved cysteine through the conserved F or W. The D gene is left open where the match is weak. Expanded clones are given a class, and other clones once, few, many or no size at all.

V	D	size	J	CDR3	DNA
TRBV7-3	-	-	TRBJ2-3	CASSSTFTDTQYF	TGTGCCAGCAGCTCAACGTTTACAGATACGCAGTATTTT
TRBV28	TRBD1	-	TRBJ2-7	CASSRETGGVSSYEQYF	TGTGCCAGCAGCCGAGAGACAGGGGGCGTATCCTCCTACGAGCAGTACTTC
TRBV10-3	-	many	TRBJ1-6	CAISWDLNSPLHF	TGTGCCATCAGTTGGGACTTAAATTCACCCCTCCACTTT
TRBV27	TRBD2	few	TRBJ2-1	CASSLRPRTSGRNNEQFF	TGTGCCAGCAGTTTAAGGCCCCGGACTAGCGGGAGAAACAATGAGCAGTTCTTC
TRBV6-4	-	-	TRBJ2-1	CASSARENPNEQFF	TGTGCCAGCAGTGCCCGGGAGAACCCGAATGAGCAGTTCTTC
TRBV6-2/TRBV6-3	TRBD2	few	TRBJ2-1	CASSYSLAGGPLSEQFF	TGTGCCAGCAGTTACTCGCTAGCGGGAGGGCCCCTCAGTGAGCAGTTCTTC
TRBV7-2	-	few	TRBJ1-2	CASSSLGQYGYTF	TGTGCCAGCAGCTCGCTAGGACAGTATGGCTACACCTTC
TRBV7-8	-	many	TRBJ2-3	CASSLRTATDTQYF	TGTGCCAGCAGCTTACGGACTGCCACAGATACGCAGTATTTT
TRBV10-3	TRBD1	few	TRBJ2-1	CAISESKGQGTNEQFF	TGTGCCATCAGTGAGTCGAAGGGACAGGGTACGAATGAGCAGTTCTTC
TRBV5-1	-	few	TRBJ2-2	CASSARERQTGELFF	TGCGCCAGCAGCGCCAGGGAGAGACAGACCGGGGAGCTGTTTTTT
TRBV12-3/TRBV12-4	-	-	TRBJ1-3	CASSLPGGNTIYF	TGTGCCAGCAGTTTACCCGGTGGAAACACCATATATTTT
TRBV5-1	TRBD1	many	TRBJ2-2	CASTGTGLNTGELFF	TGCGCCAGTACCGGGACAGGGTTGAACACCGGGGAGCTGTTTTTT
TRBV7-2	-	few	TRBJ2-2	CASSLAPPPNTGELFF	TGTGCCAGCAGCTTAGCACCGCCCCCTAACACCGGGGAGCTGTTTTTT
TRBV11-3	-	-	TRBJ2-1	CASSHTNNEQFF	TGTGCCAGCAGTCACACCAACAATGAGCAGTTCTTC
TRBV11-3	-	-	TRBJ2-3	CASSERGVTDTQYF	TGTGCCAGCAGCGAAAGGGGTGTCACAGATACGCAGTATTTT
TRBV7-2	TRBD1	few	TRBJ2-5	CASSSYGTGVVETQYF	TGTGCCAGCAGCTCCTACGGGACAGGGGTTGTAGAGACCCAGTACTTC
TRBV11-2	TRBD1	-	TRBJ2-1	CASSPADRGVGNEQFF	TGTGCCAGCAGTCCAGCGGACAGGGGTGTAGGCAATGAGCAGTTCTTC
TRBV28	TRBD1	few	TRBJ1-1	CASSFGTGFMNTEAFF	TGTGCCAGCAGTTTTGGGACAGGTTTCATGAACACTGAAGCTTTCTTT
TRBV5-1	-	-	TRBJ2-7	CASSLSERSEQYF	TGCGCCAGCAGCTTGTCGGAGCGATCCGAGCAGTACTTC
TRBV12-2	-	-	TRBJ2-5	CASRSGRDSQETQYF	TGTGCAAGTCGCTCCGGGAGAGACAGCCAAGAGACCCAGTACTTC
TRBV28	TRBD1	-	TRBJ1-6	CASSSGDRASRSPLHF	TGTGCCAGCAGTTCCGGGGACAGGGCCAGCCGGTCACCCCTCCACTTT
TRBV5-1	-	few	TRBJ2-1	CASSPAGAYNEQFF	TGCGCCAGCAGTCCGGCAGGGGCCTACAATGAGCAGTTCTTC
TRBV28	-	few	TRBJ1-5	CASRRSNQPQHF	TGTGCCAGCAGGCGCAGCAATCAGCCCCAGCATTTT
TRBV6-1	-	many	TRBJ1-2	CASSQRLTYGYTF	TGTGCCAGCAGTCAAAGACTTACCTATGGCTACACCTTC
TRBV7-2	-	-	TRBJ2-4	CASSPRRGWNIQYF	TGTGCCAGCAGCCCGCGGAGGGGTTGGAACATTCAGTACTTC
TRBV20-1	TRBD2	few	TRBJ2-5	CSARDWTSGSRRETQYF	TGCAGTGCTAGAGATTGGACTAGCGGGAGTCGTCGAGAGACCCAGTACTTC
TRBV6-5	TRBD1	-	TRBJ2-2	CASSYPGQTNTGELFF	TGTGCCAGCAGTTACCCGGGACAGACCAACACCGGGGAGCTGTTTTTT
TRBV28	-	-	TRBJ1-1	CASSSRYNEAFF	TGTGCCAGCAGTTCCCGATACAATGAAGCTTTCTTT
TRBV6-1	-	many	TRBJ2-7	CASSTRGSYEQYF	TGTGCCAGCAGTACCAGGGGCTCCTACGAGCAGTACTTC
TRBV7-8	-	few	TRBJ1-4	CASSPQGVGEKLFF	TGTGCCAGCAGCCCCCAGGGTGTCGGGGAAAAACTGTTTTTT
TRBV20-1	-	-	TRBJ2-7	CSAPRQGSYEQYF	TGCAGTGCTCCCCGCCAAGGATCCTACGAGCAGTACTTC
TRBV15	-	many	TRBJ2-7	CATSLGYEQYF	TGTGCCACCAGCTTAGGCTACGAGCAGTACTTC
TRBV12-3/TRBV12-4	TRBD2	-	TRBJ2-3	CASSLAPSGDTQYF	TGTGCCAGCAGTTTGGCGCCTAGCGGAGATACGCAGTATTTT
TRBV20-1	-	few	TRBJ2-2	CSARDRQVVGELFF	TGCAGTGCTAGAGATCGACAGGTAGTCGGGGAGCTGTTTTTT
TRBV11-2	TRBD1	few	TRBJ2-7	CASSSGQLTYEQYF	TGTGCCAGCAGCTCGGGACAGCTCACCTACGAGCAGTACTTC
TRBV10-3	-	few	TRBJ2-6	CAIRFGSGANVLTF	TGTGCCATCAGGTTCGGGTCTGGGGCCAACGTCCTGACTTTC
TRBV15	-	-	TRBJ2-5	CATSRATGEETQYF	TGTGCCACCAGCAGAGCGACCGGGGAGGAGACCCAGTACTTC
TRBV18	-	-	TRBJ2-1	CASSPLPRGLRLDNEQFF	TGTGCCAGCTCACCACTGCCCCGGGGACTCCGCCTCGACAATGAGCAGTTCTTC
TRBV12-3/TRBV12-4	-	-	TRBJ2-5	CASSLSGFGEETQYF	TGTGCCAGCAGTTTAAGTGGTTTCGGGGAAGAGACCCAGTACTTC
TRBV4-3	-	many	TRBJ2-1	CASSQDRRVEQFF	TGCGCCAGCAGCCAAGATCGTCGAGTAGAGCAGTTCTTC
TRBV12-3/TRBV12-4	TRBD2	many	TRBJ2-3	CASSLLAGIIADTQYF	TGTGCCAGCAGTTTACTAGCGGGGATTATCGCAGATACGCAGTATTTT
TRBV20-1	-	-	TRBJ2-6	CSARQSPSGANVLTF	TGCAGTGCTAGACAGAGCCCCTCTGGGGCCAACGTCCTGACTTTC
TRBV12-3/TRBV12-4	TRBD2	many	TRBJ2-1	CASYYPGGGANEQFF	TGTGCCAGCTATTACCCCGGCGGGGGGGCCAATGAGCAGTTCTTC
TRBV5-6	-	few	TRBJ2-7	CASSPSTGRLSYEQYF	TGTGCCAGCAGCCCCTCCACAGGGCGCCTAAGCTACGAGCAGTACTTC
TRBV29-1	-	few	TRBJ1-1	CSVLTVSNTEAFF	TGCAGCGTCCTGACAGTTTCGAACACTGAAGCTTTCTTT
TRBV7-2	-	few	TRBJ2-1	CASSPSWWGNEQFF	TGTGCCAGCAGCCCTTCTTGGTGGGGAAATGAGCAGTTCTTC
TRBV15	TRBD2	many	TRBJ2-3	CATSKPPGLAGGGSTDTQYF	TGTGCCACCAGCAAACCACCGGGACTAGCGGGAGGTGGTAGCACAGATACGCAGTATTTT
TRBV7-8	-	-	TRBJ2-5	CASSLVGAAQETQYF	TGTGCCAGCAGCTTAGTAGGGGCTGCGCAAGAGACCCAGTACTTC
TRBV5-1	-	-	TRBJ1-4	CASRYGGADEKLFF	TGCGCCAGCAGATATGGGGGCGCTGATGAAAAACTGTTTTTT
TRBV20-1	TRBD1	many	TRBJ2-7	CSARAINRGSYEQYF	TGCAGTGCTAGAGCTATAAACAGGGGCTCCTACGAGCAGTACTTC
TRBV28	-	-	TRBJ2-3	CASSHGRSTDTQYF	TGTGCCAGCAGTCACGGACGGAGCACAGATACGCAGTATTTT
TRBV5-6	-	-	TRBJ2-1	CASSLNLYNEQFF	TGTGCCAGCAGCTTGAATCTTTACAATGAGCAGTTCTTC
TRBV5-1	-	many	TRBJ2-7	CASSLVPGETYEQYF	TGCGCCAGCAGCTTGGTCCCCGGCGAAACCTACGAGCAGTACTTC
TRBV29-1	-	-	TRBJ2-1	CSVGAPNEQFF	TGCAGCGTTGGGGCTCCCAATGAGCAGTTCTTC
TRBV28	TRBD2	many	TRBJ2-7	CASSLPGLVSYEQYF	TGTGCCAGCAGTTTGCCGGGACTAGTCTCCTACGAGCAGTACTTC
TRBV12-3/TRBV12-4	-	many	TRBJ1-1	CASTQAGTGTEAFF	TGTGCCAGCACCCAAGCCGGGACGGGCACTGAAGCTTTCTTT
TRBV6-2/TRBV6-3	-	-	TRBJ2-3	CASSAGRGTDTQYF	TGTGCCAGCAGCGCGGGCAGAGGCACAGATACGCAGTATTTT
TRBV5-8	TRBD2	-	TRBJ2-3	CASSFVTSGRGDTQYF	TGTGCCAGCAGCTTCGTGACTAGCGGGAGAGGAGATACGCAGTATTTT
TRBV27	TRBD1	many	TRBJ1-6	CASRSDREYNSPLHF	TGTGCCAGCAGATCCGACAGGGAATATAATTCACCCCTCCACTTT
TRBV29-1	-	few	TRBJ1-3	CSVEGGGEFSGNTIYF	TGCAGCGTTGAAGGTGGAGGGGAGTTCTCTGGAAACACCATATATTTT